This T cell receptor beta chain was profiled in a study of metastatic and nonmetastatic thyroid tumors. In its sample, this clone was seen many times. This may stem from a read error, because a much larger clone lies one nucleotide away. The sample has other DNA sequences that encode this CDR3 too. Patients had received no treatment of any kind before thyroid surgery. Source study methods: Built for papillary thyroid cancer, a distant-metastasis classifier drew on CDR3 differences across clinicopathological groups. TCRdb reanalyzed the PCR reads with MiXCR. Clone size and V and J calls follow TCRdb, not the original study. The sample lists tens of thousands of clones; about a sixth were seen once. With 4 bases removed from V and 4 bases from J, the gap between germline ends came to 10 bases. Germline loops: CDR1 GTSNPN, CDR2 SVGIG (reference sequence). This CDR3 contains 12 residues.

The receptor was isolated from a female donor with papillary thyroid cancer or a benign thyroid nodule (not recorded which). Some clones in this sample may be carry-over from other donors' samples. The chain recombines TRBV30 with TRBJ1-1; D ambiguous. What was sequenced was blood. The CDR3 region has the DNA TGTGCCTGGAAGCCAGGTCCCACTGAAGCTTTCTTT. As protein: CAWKPGPTEAFF.